This is a list of T cell receptor beta chains from one sample in a study of blood T cell repertoires in COVID-19. The data were produced by immunoSEQ multiplex PCR, yet TCRdb's version contains in-frame clones alone and is incomplete. The data show 130,000 or so clones, over 70% seen once. The sample was peripheral blood. All receptors derive from an elderly man with active or convalescent COVID-19. Both conserved end residues are trimmed from each CDR3. A D gene is named only where the DNA matches it firmly.

v_call: TRBV21-1
j_call: TRBJ2-7
d_call: .
cdr3_aa: ASSAVDRAHYEQY

v_call: TRBV27
j_call: TRBJ2-5
d_call: .
cdr3_aa: ASRTGIAGTQY

v_call: TRBV10-3
j_call: TRBJ1-2
d_call: TRBD1
cdr3_aa: AIRPGTDNYGYT

v_call: TRBV27
j_call: TRBJ2-5
d_call: .
cdr3_aa: ASSFGAGSETQY

v_call: TRBV3-1/TRBV3-2
j_call: TRBJ2-1
d_call: .
cdr3_aa: ASSSPGFLSNEQF

v_call: TRBV4-1
j_call: TRBJ2-7
d_call: TRBD2
cdr3_aa: ASSFLAGVPYEQY

v_call: TRBV15
j_call: TRBJ2-5
d_call: .
cdr3_aa: ATSRSGGTQETQY

v_call: TRBV7-2
j_call: TRBJ2-1
d_call: .
cdr3_aa: ASSLASRVNEQF

v_call: TRBV5-4
j_call: TRBJ1-1
d_call: TRBD1
cdr3_aa: ASSPGGRVMPEAF

v_call: TRBV5-1
j_call: TRBJ2-1
d_call: .
cdr3_aa: ASSLGVTAHNEQF

v_call: TRBV2
j_call: TRBJ2-5
d_call: .
cdr3_aa: ASSTRGIETQY

v_call: TRBV6-5
j_call: TRBJ2-2
d_call: TRBD2
cdr3_aa: ASSYYIAGGTGELF

v_call: TRBV2
j_call: TRBJ1-1
d_call: TRBD1
cdr3_aa: ASLGQGGTEAF

v_call: TRBV6-5
j_call: TRBJ1-3
d_call: .
cdr3_aa: ASEPVSGNTIY

v_call: TRBV6-4
j_call: TRBJ2-1
d_call: TRBD1
cdr3_aa: ASSEGQGGVEQF

v_call: TRBV7-8
j_call: TRBJ2-7
d_call: TRBD2
cdr3_aa: ASSLVVAGAYEQY

v_call: TRBV4-3
j_call: TRBJ1-5
d_call: .
cdr3_aa: ASSQDIGGTYQPQH

v_call: TRBV7-3
j_call: TRBJ1-4
d_call: .
cdr3_aa: ASTPRVREKLF

v_call: TRBV19
j_call: TRBJ2-3
d_call: .
cdr3_aa: ASSASPAGNTQY

v_call: TRBV11-2
j_call: TRBJ1-6
d_call: .
cdr3_aa: ASSLISYNSPLH

v_call: TRBV3-1/TRBV3-2
j_call: TRBJ2-2
d_call: .
cdr3_aa: ASSLGQTGYGELF

v_call: TRBV11-2
j_call: TRBJ2-2
d_call: .
cdr3_aa: ASRKGNGELF

v_call: TRBV7-2
j_call: TRBJ2-7
d_call: TRBD1
cdr3_aa: ASSFTGDEQY

v_call: TRBV29-1
j_call: TRBJ2-1
d_call: TRBD2
cdr3_aa: SVEGGGGLREQF

v_call: TRBV27
j_call: TRBJ1-2
d_call: .
cdr3_aa: ASSGTPNYGYT

v_call: TRBV4-3
j_call: TRBJ1-2
d_call: .
cdr3_aa: ASSQDLEAEGYT

v_call: TRBV7-9
j_call: TRBJ2-3
d_call: .
cdr3_aa: ASSSSRRGRDTQY

v_call: TRBV15
j_call: TRBJ2-7
d_call: TRBD1
cdr3_aa: ATSRDHGTAYEQY

v_call: TRBV4-2
j_call: TRBJ1-5
d_call: .
cdr3_aa: ASSQTYSGGNQPQH

v_call: TRBV11-1
j_call: TRBJ1-2
d_call: .
cdr3_aa: ASSPGLSNYGYT

v_call: TRBV27
j_call: TRBJ1-6
d_call: TRBD1
cdr3_aa: ASSLSGQANYNSPLH

v_call: TRBV7-9
j_call: TRBJ2-1
d_call: .
cdr3_aa: ASSPQISGSYNEQF